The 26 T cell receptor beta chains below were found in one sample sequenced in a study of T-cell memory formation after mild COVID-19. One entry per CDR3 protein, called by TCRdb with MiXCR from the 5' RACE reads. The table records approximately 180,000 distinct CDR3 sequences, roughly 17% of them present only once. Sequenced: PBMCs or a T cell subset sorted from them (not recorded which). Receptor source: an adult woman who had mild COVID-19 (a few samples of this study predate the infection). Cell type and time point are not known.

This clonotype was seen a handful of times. CDR3 bases: TGTGCCACCAGAGCGTCCGGGGACGGTTCCTACAATGAGCAGTTCTTC. This encodes CATRASGDGSYNEQFF. This chain joins TRBV24-1 and TRBJ2-1; D is tentatively TRBD1 or TRBD2 (5 bases each). This CDR3 region has 16 residues. The V end was cut by 7 bases, the J end by 1 base, with 16 bases between. Germline-derived CDR1 and CDR2 are KGHDR and SFDVKD.

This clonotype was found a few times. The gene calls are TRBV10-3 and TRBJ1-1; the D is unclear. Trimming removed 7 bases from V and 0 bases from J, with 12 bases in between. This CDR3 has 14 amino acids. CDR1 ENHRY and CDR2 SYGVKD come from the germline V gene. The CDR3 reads CAIKQTTVNTEAFF. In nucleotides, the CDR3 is TGTGCCATCAAGCAGACAACCGTGAACACTGAAGCTTTCTTT.

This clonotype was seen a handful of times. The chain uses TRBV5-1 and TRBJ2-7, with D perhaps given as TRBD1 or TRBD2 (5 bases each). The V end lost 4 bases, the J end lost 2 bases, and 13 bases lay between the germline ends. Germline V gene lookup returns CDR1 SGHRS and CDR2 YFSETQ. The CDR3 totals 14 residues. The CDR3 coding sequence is TGCGCCAGCAGCGTCCGGGACGAGGCCTACGAGCAGTACTTC. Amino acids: CASSVRDEAYEQYF. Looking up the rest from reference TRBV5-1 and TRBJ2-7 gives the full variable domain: KAGVTQTPRYLIKTRGQQVTLSCSPISGHRSVSWYQQTPGQGLQFLFEYFSETQRNKGNFPGRFSGRQFSNSRSEMNVSTLELGDSALYLCASSVRDEAYEQYFGPGTRLTVT.

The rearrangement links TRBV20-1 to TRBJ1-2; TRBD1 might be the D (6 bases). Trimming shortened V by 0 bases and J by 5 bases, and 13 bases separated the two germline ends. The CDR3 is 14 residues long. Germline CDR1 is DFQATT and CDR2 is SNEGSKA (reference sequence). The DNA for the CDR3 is TGCAGTGCTAGAGATCGCACAGGGTATTATGGCTACACCTTC. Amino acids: CSARDRTGYYGYTF.

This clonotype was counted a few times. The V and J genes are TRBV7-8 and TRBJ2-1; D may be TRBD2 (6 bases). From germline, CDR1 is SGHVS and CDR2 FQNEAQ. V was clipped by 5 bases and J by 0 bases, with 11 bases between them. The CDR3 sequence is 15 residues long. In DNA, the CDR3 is TGTGCCAGCAGCCCGGGGAGGAGCTCCTACAATGAGCAGTTCTTC. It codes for CASSPGRSSYNEQFF.

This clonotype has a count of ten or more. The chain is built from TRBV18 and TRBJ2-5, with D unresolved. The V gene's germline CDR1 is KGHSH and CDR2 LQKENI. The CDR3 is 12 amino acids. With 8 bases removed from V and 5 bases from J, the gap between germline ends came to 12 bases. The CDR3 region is CASSPIQETQYF. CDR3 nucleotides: TGTGCCAGCAGCCCTATTCAGGAGACCCAGTACTTC.

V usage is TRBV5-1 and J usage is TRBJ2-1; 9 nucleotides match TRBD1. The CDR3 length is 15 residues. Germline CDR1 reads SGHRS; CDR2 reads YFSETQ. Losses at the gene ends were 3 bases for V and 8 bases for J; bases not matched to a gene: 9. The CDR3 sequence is CASSSQGAALDEQFF. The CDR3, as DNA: TGCGCCAGCAGCTCACAGGGGGCGGCTTTGGATGAGCAGTTCTTC.

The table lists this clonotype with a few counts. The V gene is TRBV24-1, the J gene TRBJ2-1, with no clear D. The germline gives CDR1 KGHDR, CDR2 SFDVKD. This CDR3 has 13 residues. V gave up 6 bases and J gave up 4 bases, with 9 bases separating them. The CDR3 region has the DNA TGTGCCACCAGTCTTAGCCCGTACAATGAGCAGTTCTTC. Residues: CATSLSPYNEQFF.

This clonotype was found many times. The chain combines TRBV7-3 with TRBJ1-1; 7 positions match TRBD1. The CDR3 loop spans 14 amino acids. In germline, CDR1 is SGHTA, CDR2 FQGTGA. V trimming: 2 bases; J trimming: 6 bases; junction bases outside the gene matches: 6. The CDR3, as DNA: TGTGCCAGCAGCTTAGGCCCCGGGACAGCTGAAGCTTTCTTT. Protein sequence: CASSLGPGTAEAFF.

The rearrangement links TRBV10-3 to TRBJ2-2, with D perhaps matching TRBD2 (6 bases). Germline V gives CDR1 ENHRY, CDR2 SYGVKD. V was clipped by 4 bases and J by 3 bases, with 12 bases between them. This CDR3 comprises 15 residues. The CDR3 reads CAISVGGVDTGELFF. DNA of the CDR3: TGTGCCATCAGTGTGGGAGGAGTCGACACCGGGGAGCTGTTTTTT.

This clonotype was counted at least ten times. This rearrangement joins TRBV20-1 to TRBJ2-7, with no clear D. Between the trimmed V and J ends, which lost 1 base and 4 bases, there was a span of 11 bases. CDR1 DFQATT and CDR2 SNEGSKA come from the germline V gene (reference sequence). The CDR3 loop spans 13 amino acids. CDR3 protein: CSARGSYIYEQYF. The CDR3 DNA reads TGCAGTGCTAGAGGGTCCTACATTTACGAGCAGTACTTC.

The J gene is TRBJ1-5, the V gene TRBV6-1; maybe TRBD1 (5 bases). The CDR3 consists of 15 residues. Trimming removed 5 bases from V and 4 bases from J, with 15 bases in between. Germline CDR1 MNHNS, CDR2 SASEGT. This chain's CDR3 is CASSPGPFGNQPQHF. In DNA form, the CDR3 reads TGTGCCAGCAGTCCGGGACCGTTTGGAAATCAGCCCCAGCATTTT.

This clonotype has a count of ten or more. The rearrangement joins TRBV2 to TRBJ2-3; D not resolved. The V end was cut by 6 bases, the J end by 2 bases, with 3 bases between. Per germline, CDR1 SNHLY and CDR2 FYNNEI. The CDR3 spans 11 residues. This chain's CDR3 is CASSYTDTQYF. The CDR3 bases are TGTGCCAGCAGCTACACAGATACGCAGTATTTT.

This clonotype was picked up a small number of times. The CDR3 spells CASTLQGRDYGYTF. The CDR3 DNA reads TGTGCCAGCACCCTACAGGGGAGGGACTATGGCTACACCTTC. The V and J genes are TRBV12-3 or TRBV12-4 and TRBJ1-2; 7 bases fit TRBD1. V trimming: 7 bases; J trimming: 3 bases; junction bases outside the gene matches: 8. The CDR3 sequence is 14 residues long.

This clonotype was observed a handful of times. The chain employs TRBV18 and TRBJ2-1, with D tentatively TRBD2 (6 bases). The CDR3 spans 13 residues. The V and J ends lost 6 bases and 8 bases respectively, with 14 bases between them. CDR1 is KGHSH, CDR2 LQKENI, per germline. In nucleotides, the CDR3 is TGTGCCAGCTCTCCTAGACTAGAGGATGAGCAGTTCTTC. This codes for CASSPRLEDEQFF. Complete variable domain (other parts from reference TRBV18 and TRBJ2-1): NAGVMQNPRHLVRRRGQEARLRCSPMKGHSHVYWYRQLPEEGLKFMVYLQKENIIDESGMPKERFSAEFPKEGPSILRIQQVVRGDSAAYFCASSPRLEDEQFFGPGTRLTVL.

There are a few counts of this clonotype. The CDR3 bases are TGCGCCAGCAGCCAAGAGGGGGACGCATCCTACAATGAGCAGTTCTTC. Its protein product is CASSQEGDASYNEQFF. This sequence joins TRBV4-3 and TRBJ2-1; D is possibly TRBD1 or TRBD2 (5 bases each). V was clipped by 0 bases and J by 1 base, with 10 bases between them. The CDR3 has 16 residues. Germline lookup yields CDR1 LGHNA and CDR2 YSLEER.

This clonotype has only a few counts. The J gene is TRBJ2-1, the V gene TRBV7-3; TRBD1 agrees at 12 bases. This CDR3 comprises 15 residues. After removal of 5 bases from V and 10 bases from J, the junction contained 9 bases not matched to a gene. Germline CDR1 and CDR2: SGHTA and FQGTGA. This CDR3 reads CASSVTGTGGEEQFF. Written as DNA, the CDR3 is TGTGCCAGCAGCGTTACCGGGACAGGGGGCGAAGAGCAGTTCTTC.

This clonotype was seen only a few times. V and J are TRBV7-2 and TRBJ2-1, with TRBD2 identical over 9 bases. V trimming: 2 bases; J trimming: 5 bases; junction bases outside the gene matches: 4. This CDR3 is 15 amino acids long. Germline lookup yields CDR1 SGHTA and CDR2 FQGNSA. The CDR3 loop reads CASSLRASGNNEQFF. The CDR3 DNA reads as TGTGCCAGCAGCTTAAGGGCTAGCGGGAACAATGAGCAGTTCTTC.

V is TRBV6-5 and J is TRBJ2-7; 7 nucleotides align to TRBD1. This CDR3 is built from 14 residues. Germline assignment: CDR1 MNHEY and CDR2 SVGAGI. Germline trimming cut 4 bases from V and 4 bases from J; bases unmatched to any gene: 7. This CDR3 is CASSSSRDSYEQYF. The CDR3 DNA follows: TGTGCCAGCAGTTCGTCCCGGGACAGTTACGAGCAGTACTTC.

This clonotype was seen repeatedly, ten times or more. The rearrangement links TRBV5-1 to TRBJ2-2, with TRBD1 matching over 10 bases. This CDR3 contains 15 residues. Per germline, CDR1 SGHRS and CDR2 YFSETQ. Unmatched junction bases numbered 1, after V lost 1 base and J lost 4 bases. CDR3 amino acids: CASSLRTGGTGELFF. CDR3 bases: TGCGCCAGCAGCTTGCGGACAGGGGGCACCGGGGAGCTGTTTTTT.

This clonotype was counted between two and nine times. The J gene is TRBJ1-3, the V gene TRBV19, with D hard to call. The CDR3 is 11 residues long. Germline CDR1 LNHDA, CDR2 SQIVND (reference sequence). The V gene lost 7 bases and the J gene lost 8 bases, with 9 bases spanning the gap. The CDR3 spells CASTVAYTIYF. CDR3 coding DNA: TGTGCCAGTACCGTCGCATACACCATATATTTT.

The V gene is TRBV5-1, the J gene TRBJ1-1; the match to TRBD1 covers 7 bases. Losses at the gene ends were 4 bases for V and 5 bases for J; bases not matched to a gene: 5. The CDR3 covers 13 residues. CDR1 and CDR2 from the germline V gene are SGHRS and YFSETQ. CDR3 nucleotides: TGCGCCAGCAGCGCGTACAGGGGAACTGAAGCTTTCTTT. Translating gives CASSAYRGTEAFF.

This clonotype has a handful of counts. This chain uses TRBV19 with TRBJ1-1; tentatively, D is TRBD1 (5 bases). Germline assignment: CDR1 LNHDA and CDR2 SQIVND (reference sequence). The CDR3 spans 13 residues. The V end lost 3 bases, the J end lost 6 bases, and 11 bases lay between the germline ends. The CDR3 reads CASSMVGVAEAFF. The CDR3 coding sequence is TGTGCCAGTAGTATGGTAGGGGTTGCTGAAGCTTTCTTT.

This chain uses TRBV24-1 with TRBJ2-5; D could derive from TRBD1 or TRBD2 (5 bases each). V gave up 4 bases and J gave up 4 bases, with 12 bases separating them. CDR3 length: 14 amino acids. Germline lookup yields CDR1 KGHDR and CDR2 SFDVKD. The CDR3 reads CATSDPGPGETQYF. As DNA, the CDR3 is TGTGCCACCAGTGACCCGGGACCAGGAGAGACCCAGTACTTC.

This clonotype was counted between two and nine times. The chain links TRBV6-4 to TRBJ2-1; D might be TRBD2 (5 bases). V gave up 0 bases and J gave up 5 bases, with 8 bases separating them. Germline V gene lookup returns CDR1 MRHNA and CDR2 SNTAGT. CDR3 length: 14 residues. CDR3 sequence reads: CASSDSGGHNEQFF. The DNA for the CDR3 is TGTGCCAGCAGTGACTCAGGCGGGCACAATGAGCAGTTCTTC.

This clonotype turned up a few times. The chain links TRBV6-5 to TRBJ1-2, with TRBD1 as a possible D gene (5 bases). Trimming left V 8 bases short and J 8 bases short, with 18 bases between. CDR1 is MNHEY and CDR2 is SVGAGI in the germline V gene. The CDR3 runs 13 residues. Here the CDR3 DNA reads TGTGCCAGCCACCAGACCAGGGTCAACGGCTACACCTTC. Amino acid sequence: CASHQTRVNGYTF.